Presented here are 7 T cell receptor beta chains from one specimen sequenced in a study of blood T cell repertoires in COVID-19. Libraries were prepared by immunoSEQ multiplex PCR; TCRdb keeps only in-frame clonotypes and omits some of them. The table shows about 280,000 clones, with roughly 88% occurring only once. Sequencing was carried out using peripheral blood. The receptors originated from a young woman with active or convalescent COVID-19.

This chain connects TRBV9 to TRBJ2-3, with D perhaps TRBD2 (5 bases). The length of the CDR3 is 15 residues. CDR1 and CDR2 from the germline V gene are SGDLS and YYNGEE. Trimming shortened V by 3 bases and J by 6 bases, and 17 bases separated the two germline ends. As DNA, the CDR3 is TGTGCCAGCAGCGGGTCTATCGGGCCGGGGGATACGCAGTATTTT. Amino acid sequence: CASSGSIGPGDTQYF.

This chain connects TRBV9 to TRBJ2-3; 12 bases map to TRBD1. Trimming at V came to 4 bases and at J to 6 bases, leaving 3 bases not matched to a gene. This CDR3 has 14 amino acids. CDR1 and CDR2 from the germline V gene are SGDLS and YYNGEE. CDR3 nucleotides: TGTGCCAGCAGCTCGGGACAGGGGGCGGATACGCAGTATTTT. Translation: CASSSGQGADTQYF. Full variable domain (rest looked up from reference TRBV9 and TRBJ2-3): DSGVTQTPKHLITATGQRVTLRCSPRSGDLSVYWYQQSLDQGLQFLIQYYNGEERAKGNILERFSAQQFPDLHSELNLSSLELGDSALYFCASSSGQGADTQYFGPGTRLTVL.

The chain uses TRBV27 and TRBJ2-3; tentatively, D is TRBD1 (5 bases). Germline CDR1 MNHEY, CDR2 SMNVEV (reference sequence). The CDR3 sequence is 13 residues long. V lost 3 bases to trimming and J lost 4 bases, with 8 bases between them. The CDR3 region has the DNA TGTGCCAGCAGTTTTCAGGGATCAGATACGCAGTATTTT. It encodes CASSFQGSDTQYF.

There are a few counts of this clone. The genes are TRBV10-3 and TRBJ1-2; D gene unclear. CDR3 length equals 12 residues. Trimming pared 7 bases from V and 6 bases from J, leaving 12 bases between. From germline, CDR1 is ENHRY and CDR2 SYGVKD. The CDR3 sequence: CAITGERHGYTF. DNA for the CDR3: TGTGCCATCACGGGAGAACGTCATGGCTACACCTTC.

The chain recombines TRBV5-4 with TRBJ2-7; TRBD2 matches 14 bases. The CDR3 has 18 residues. Germline lookup yields CDR1 SGHNT and CDR2 YYREEE (reference sequence). J lost 5 bases, V lost 0 bases, and 10 bases had no gene match. The CDR3 region is CASSLVGMGLAGADEQYF. The CDR3 region has the DNA TGTGCCAGCAGCTTGGTGGGAATGGGACTAGCGGGGGCAGACGAGCAGTACTTC.

The chain combines TRBV28 with TRBJ1-5, with 7 bases lining up with TRBD1. Trimming cost V 1 base and J 2 bases; bases outside gene matches: 5. The CDR3 has 16 residues. Germline CDR1 MDHEN, CDR2 SYDVKM. CDR3 residues: CASSLSRGNGNQPQHF. CDR3 nucleotides: TGTGCCAGCAGTTTATCCAGGGGGAACGGCAATCAGCCCCAGCATTTT.

The genes are TRBV9 and TRBJ2-3; D unresolved. The CDR3 is 13 residues long. V lost 1 base to trimming and J lost 7 bases, with 10 bases between them. From germline, CDR1 is SGDLS and CDR2 YYNGEE. For the CDR3, the DNA is TGTGCCAGCAGCGTAAACTTACAGAATACGCAGTATTTT. Translating it yields CASSVNLQNTQYF.